This T cell receptor (beta chain) is from a study of long-term antiretroviral therapy in people with HIV. It was version v3.0 of the immunoSEQ assay that was run at survey level. Each sample had sequencing targeting 40,000-50,000 T-cell genomes. The data were produced by immunoSEQ multiplex PCR, yet TCRdb's version contains in-frame clones alone and is incomplete. The profile shows about 22,000 clones, 70% to 90% of them singletons. V shed 3 bases and J shed 2 bases, with 16 bases lying between them. The V gene's germline CDR1 is KGHSH and CDR2 LQKENI. The CDR3 spans 16 residues. This clone was picked up one time. Its cognate antigen is unknown. Findings and limits, study-wide: An increase in diversity followed ART, yet levels stayed below transplant donor controls. Clones that had undergone expansion before ART prevailed in the repertoire throughout all time points. Blood dates from the mid-2000s to the late 2010s, possibly under older ART regimens.

The source is a man aged 55 to 70 with HIV. This chain links TRBV18 with TRBJ1-1; D gene ambiguous. The sample was unsorted PBMCs, taken 2.3 years after starting antiretroviral therapy. The CDR3 reads CASSPLGPPLNTEAFF. For the CDR3, the DNA is TGTGCCAGCTCACCCCTAGGACCTCCGCTAAACACTGAAGCTTTCTTT.